This T cell receptor (beta chain) was identified during a study of beta chain features in type 1 diabetes. General study findings and limits: Whether TCRB rearrangement is influenced by HLA type went unresolved here. Type 1 diabetes patients had moderately but significantly shorter TCRB CDR3s in all four CD4+ subsets.

The junction had 10 bases not matched to a gene; V was cut back by 5 bases and J by 2 bases. Per germline, CDR1 LNHDA and CDR2 SQIVND (reference sequence). The CDR3 runs 16 residues. Every isolated RNA sample was fully reverse transcribed, so sequencing captured expressed TCRB transcripts. The assay was immunoSEQ multiplex PCR, and TCRdb's table has in-frame clones only and misses some. The sample includes hundreds of thousands of clones, about 15% of them seen just once. Points on this clone: Antigen unknown.

Source material: naive CD4+ T cells from blood. The receptor's source is a young man with type 1 diabetes. The chain joins TRBV19 to TRBJ1-2, with 8 bases fitting TRBD1. CDR3 bases: TGTGCCAGTAGTCCTCGAGAGACAGGGGTAAACTATGGCTACACCTTC. As protein: CASSPRETGVNYGYTF.